A single T cell receptor (beta chain) is shown here with its context. No antigen is known for it. This specimen comes from a study of untreated major depressive disorder. Every participant had European ancestry. Donors lacked major illness, comorbidities, regular medication, drug use, or heavy drinking. Thawed PBMCs underwent magnetic negative selection for CD4+ T cells. Findings and caveats of the study: Compared with controls, depressed patients showed more TRBV05-01 (Vbeta 5.1) usage in CD4+ T cells.

The CDR3 totals 14 residues. Trimming shortened V by 4 bases and J by 2 bases, and 10 bases separated the two germline ends. Germline-derived CDR1 and CDR2 are MGHDK and SYGVNS. Only in-frame clones appear in the TCRdb table, and some are missing; sequencing was by immunoSEQ multiplex PCR. The sample has 15,000 to 20,000 clones, under 95% seen once. The sequence was obtained from a middle-aged woman with major depressive disorder. The sample consisted of CD4+ T cells from PBMCs. The chain couples TRBV25-1 to TRBJ2-3; the D is unclear. Here the CDR3 reads CASSAYSLTDTQYF. In DNA, the CDR3 is TGTGCCAGCAGTGCCTATTCCCTCACAGATACGCAGTATTTT.